This T cell receptor beta chain was sequenced during a study of post-analysis software for immune sequencing data. Background on the study: The cohort encompassed relapsing-remitting, secondary progressive and progressive-relapsing multiple sclerosis disease courses. Study results and limitations: Elevated frequency relative to controls characterized roughly 5 TRBV segments in patients, TRBV5-6, TRBV5-1 and TRBV20-1 among them. Versus controls, multiple sclerosis patients showed significantly lower diversity (normalized Chao1).

Tagging with unique molecular identifiers was a feature of the TCR beta cDNA libraries. When roughly 1 to 10 million T cells were used, they gave a few hundred thousand cDNA molecules. Each CDR3 protein gets one entry after TCRdb re-called the PCR reads with MiXCR. The table shows 500,000 to 600,000 distinct CDR3 sequences, with roughly 47% occurring only once. The germline V and J ends were trimmed by 5 bases and 4 bases, with 18 bases remaining between them. The CDR3 runs 15 residues. Worth noting for this clonotype: Its matching antigen is unknown.

The receptor's source is a girl aged 5 to 17 with multiple sclerosis. Sequencing was done on a sample of blood. The rearrangement links TRBV12-3 or TRBV12-4 to TRBJ2-7, with D unresolved. DNA of the CDR3: TGTGCCAGCAGTCGAACGACCGCTCCCGTTTACGAGCAGTACTTC. Protein product: CASSRTTAPVYEQYF.